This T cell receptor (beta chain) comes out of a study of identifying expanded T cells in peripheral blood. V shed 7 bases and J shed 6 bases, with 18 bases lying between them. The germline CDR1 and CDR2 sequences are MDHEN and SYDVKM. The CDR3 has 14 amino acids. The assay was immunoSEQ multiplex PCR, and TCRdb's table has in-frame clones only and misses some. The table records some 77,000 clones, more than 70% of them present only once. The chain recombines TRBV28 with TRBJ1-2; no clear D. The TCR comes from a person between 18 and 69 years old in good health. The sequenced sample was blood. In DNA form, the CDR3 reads TGTGCCAGCATAATTAACCACGGGGTGGATGGCTACACCTTC. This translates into CASIINHGVDGYTF.